The sequence of this T cell receptor (beta chain) was determined in a study of T cell responses to AZD1222 COVID-19 vaccine. As for the study in general: Second doses that came at about 4 or about 12 weeks were put together.

Germline-derived CDR1 and CDR2 are DFQATT and SNEGSKA (reference sequence). CDR3 size: 15 residues. V dropped 3 bases and J dropped 9; count of bases not matched to a gene: 12. Clones were read by immunoSEQ multiplex PCR, and TCRdb kept only the in-frame ones, dropping some. This table holds approximately 100,000 clones, roughly nine tenths found once. The chain has TRBV20-1 and TRBJ2-1; 9 bases match TRBD2. This specimen consisted of peripheral blood, obtained on day 0 of AZD1222 vaccination. This TCR derives from an adult in good health. The CDR3 sequence is CSASGREGGVGEQFF. DNA for the CDR3: TGCAGTGCTAGTGGGCGGGAGGGCGGTGTAGGTGAGCAGTTCTTC.